This is a list of T cell receptor beta chains from one sample in a study of siplizumab effects on memory and regulatory T cells. Libraries were prepared by immunoSEQ multiplex PCR; TCRdb keeps only in-frame clonotypes and omits some of them. In the table there are 99,000 or so clones, about 92% of which are singletons. Specimen: CD4+ T cells sorted from blood. Receptors were obtained from a human donor in good health. Both conserved end residues are part of each CDR3. Each record gives: clone size, D gene, J gene, V gene, CDR3 DNA, CDR3 protein. A D gene is named only where the DNA matches it firmly. Where a row states a size, it is once, few, many or the class of an expanded clone; other rows omit it.

NA,NA,TRBJ2-3,TRBV5-1,TGCGCCAGCAGCTTAATAGATACGCAGTATTTT,CASSLIDTQYF
NA,TRBD1,TRBJ1-1,TRBV5-4,TGTGCCAGCAGTCCCGGGACAGGGGAATCCGAAGCTTTCTTT,CASSPGTGESEAFF
once,NA,TRBJ2-7,TRBV6-1,TGTGCCAGCAGTGAAGCTAACGGGGACTACGAGCAGTACTTC,CASSEANGDYEQYF
NA,TRBD2,TRBJ2-1,TRBV9,TGTGCCAGCAGCGTAGCTGTCGGGGGGAGCTCCTACAATGAGCAGTTCTTC,CASSVAVGGSSYNEQFF
NA,TRBD2,TRBJ2-3,TRBV7-6,TGTGCCAGCAGCTTGGATGCGGGCGGGGGGGCCTATACGCAGTATTTT,CASSLDAGGGAYTQYF
NA,TRBD1,TRBJ1-4,TRBV11-3,TGTGCCAGCAGCTCCGGACAGGGAACTAATGAAAAACTGTTTTTT,CASSSGQGTNEKLFF
NA,TRBD1,TRBJ1-4,TRBV5-8,TGTGCCAGCAGCTTGCCGGGACAGGGAAATGAAAAACTGTTTTTT,CASSLPGQGNEKLFF
NA,NA,TRBJ1-5,TRBV6-6,TGTGCCAGCGGCTCAAAATCCGGTAGCAATCAGCCCCAGCATTTT,CASGSKSGSNQPQHF
NA,TRBD1,TRBJ2-1,TRBV19,TGTGCCAGTAGTGCAGACAGGGGGGGTGAGCAGTTCTTC,CASSADRGGEQFF
NA,TRBD2,TRBJ2-1,TRBV5-6,TGTGCCAGCAGTTTTTACGGGACTAGTCCAAACAATGAGCAGTTCTTC,CASSFYGTSPNNEQFF
NA,NA,TRBJ2-7,TRBV11-3,TGTGCCAGCAGCTTCGGACGGCGCCCAGACGAGCAGTACTTC,CASSFGRRPDEQYF
NA,NA,TRBJ1-1,TRBV5-4,TGTGCCAGCAGCTTGGTCCAACCGAACACTGAAGCTTTCTTT,CASSLVQPNTEAFF
NA,NA,TRBJ2-5,TRBV5-4,TGTGCCAGCAGCCCCGGGGCACGACAAGAGACCCAGTACTTC,CASSPGARQETQYF
NA,NA,TRBJ1-3,TRBV7-6,TGTGCCAGCAGCTTTTTGGAGTCTGGAAACACCATATATTTT,CASSFLESGNTIYF
NA,NA,TRBJ1-5,TRBV6-1,TGTGCCAGCAGTGAACTACTCAATCAGCCCCAGCATTTT,CASSELLNQPQHF
NA,TRBD1,TRBJ1-5,TRBV27,TGTGCCAGCAGTCCGTCGACAGGGGTCAATCAGCCCCAGCATTTT,CASSPSTGVNQPQHF
NA,NA,TRBJ2-3,TRBV6-1,TGTGCCAGCAGGACAGGTACTAGCACAGATACGCAGTATTTT,CASRTGTSTDTQYF
NA,NA,TRBJ1-2,TRBV15,TGTGCCACCAGCAGAGGGGGGTTGCGGTACACCTTC,CATSRGGLRYTF
NA,NA,TRBJ2-3,TRBV2,TGTGCCAGCAGCCTAGGAGGTAGCGGCACAGATACGCAGTATTTT,CASSLGGSGTDTQYF
NA,TRBD1,TRBJ2-7,TRBV6-6,TGTGCCAGCAGTTTCAGACAGGGGGCAAGTTTCAACGAGCAGTACTTC,CASSFRQGASFNEQYF
NA,NA,TRBJ2-7,TRBV11-2,TGTGCCAGCAGCTCCAGGGGCCCGGGGGAGCAGTACTTC,CASSSRGPGEQYF
few,NA,TRBJ1-1,TRBV9,TGTGCCAGCAGCGCGACGCCGAACACTGAAGCTTTCTTT,CASSATPNTEAFF
NA,NA,TRBJ2-7,TRBV11-2,TGTGCCAGCAGCTTAGGGATCACTAGCTCCTACGAGCAGTACTTC,CASSLGITSSYEQYF
NA,TRBD1,TRBJ1-5,TRBV4-1,TGCGCCAGCAGCCAAGGTTGGACAGGTGGACAGCCCCAGCATTTT,CASSQGWTGGQPQHF
NA,TRBD1,TRBJ2-5,TRBV15,TGTGCCACCAGCAGTACAGGGGGCGCGGAGACCCAGTACTTC,CATSSTGGAETQYF
NA,NA,TRBJ2-1,TRBV9,TGTGCCAGCAGCGTAGGCCCTGCCACGCGTGGTACCTACAATGAGCAGTTCTTC,CASSVGPATRGTYNEQFF
NA,TRBD1,TRBJ2-7,TRBV7-6,TGTGCCAGCAGCTTAAGAGGACAGGGGATGGGGGAGCAGTACTTC,CASSLRGQGMGEQYF
NA,NA,TRBJ2-7,TRBV11-2,TGTGCCAGCAGCAATTCAGCCCCCTACGAGCAGTACTTC,CASSNSAPYEQYF
few,NA,TRBJ1-1,TRBV19,TGTGCCAGTAGTGGACAGAGGAACACTGAAGCTTTCTTT,CASSGQRNTEAFF
NA,TRBD1,TRBJ2-5,TRBV19,TGTGCCAGTAGTCCGGACAGGGGACGGGGGGAGACCCAGTACTTC,CASSPDRGRGETQYF
few,TRBD1,TRBJ1-1,TRBV19,TGTGCCAGTAGGGAAGGGGGCTGGACTGAAGCTTTCTTT,CASREGGWTEAFF
NA,TRBD2,TRBJ2-7,TRBV14,TGTGCCAGCAGCTATAGCGGGACCGAGCAGTACTTC,CASSYSGTEQYF
NA,TRBD1,TRBJ2-2,TRBV5-1,TGCGCCAGCTTCGGACAGGGTGGGGAGCTGTTTTTT,CASFGQGGELFF
NA,NA,TRBJ1-1,TRBV5-1,TGCGCCAGCAGCTTCCCCGGCGGGAACACTGAAGCTTTCTTT,CASSFPGGNTEAFF
NA,NA,TRBJ1-6,TRBV12-5,TGTGCTAGTGGTTTGTACCTAGAAAATTCACCCCTCCACTTT,CASGLYLENSPLHF
NA,NA,TRBJ2-3,TRBV9,TGTGCCAGCAGCCCGCGCCGAATAGGGGCCACAGATACGCAGTATTTT,CASSPRRIGATDTQYF
NA,NA,TRBJ2-5,TRBV11-2,TGTGCCAGCAGCTTGGGGTACATCAAGACCCAGTACTTC,CASSLGYIKTQYF
NA,TRBD2,TRBJ2-3,TRBV19,TGTGCCAGTAGTACATTCCCTAGCGGCCTCACAGATACGCAGTATTTT,CASSTFPSGLTDTQYF
NA,NA,TRBJ1-5,TRBV6-5,TGTGCCAGCAGCCGAGACGGAACAAATCAGCCCCAGCATTTT,CASSRDGTNQPQHF
NA,NA,TRBJ2-3,TRBV7-3,TGTGCCAGCAGCTCCGGCAGCACAGATACGCAGTATTTT,CASSSGSTDTQYF
NA,NA,TRBJ2-4,TRBV28,TGTGCCAGCAGCCCCCTGACAGCCATACTAGCCAAAAACATTCAGTACTTC,CASSPLTAILAKNIQYF
few,NA,TRBJ2-4,TRBV27,TGTGCCAGCAGTTTACAGAACACGTTAGCCAAAAACATTCAGTACTTC,CASSLQNTLAKNIQYF
NA,NA,TRBJ1-5,TRBV7-9,TGTGCCAGCAGCTTAGGACAGGTGGGCTATAGCAATCAGCCCCAGCATTTT,CASSLGQVGYSNQPQHF
once,TRBD1,TRBJ2-7,TRBV4-2,TGTGCCAGCAGCCAAGAAAGGACAGGGATTAACTACGAGCAGTACTTC,CASSQERTGINYEQYF
NA,NA,TRBJ2-2,TRBV10-2,TGCGCCAGCAGTGATAGGGGACGGAACACCGGGGAGCTGTTTTTT,CASSDRGRNTGELFF
NA,TRBD1,TRBJ1-1,TRBV18,TGTGCCAGCTCACCAAGGGGGCACGCTGAAGCTTTCTTT,CASSPRGHAEAFF
NA,NA,TRBJ1-1,TRBV5-5,TGTGCCAGCAGCTTGGGACAGAGCGTCTTGGTAGGGGGAGGTGAAGCTTTCTTT,CASSLGQSVLVGGGEAFF
NA,NA,TRBJ2-7,TRBV4-1,TGCGCCAGCAGCCAAGATTCTGGGGGATTATACGAGCAGTACTTC,CASSQDSGGLYEQYF
NA,NA,TRBJ1-1,TRBV5-8,TGTGCCAGCAGATCGACCGGGACGGGGGACACTGAAGCTTTCTTT,CASRSTGTGDTEAFF
NA,NA,TRBJ1-6,TRBV14,TGTGCCAGCAGCCAAGAGTTACGGTATAATTCACCCCTCCACTTT,CASSQELRYNSPLHF
NA,NA,TRBJ2-3,TRBV30,TGTGCCTATTCCCCGGGACAAAACACAGATACGCAGTATTTT,CAYSPGQNTDTQYF
NA,NA,TRBJ1-2,TRBV15,TGTGCCACCAGCAGAGACCCGGGTGGTGGCTACACCTTC,CATSRDPGGGYTF
NA,NA,TRBJ2-7,TRBV12-2,TGTGCAAGTCGCTTAGTTGCTAGGGGACAGGGGAGGGAGCAGTACTTC,CASRLVARGQGREQYF
NA,TRBD1,TRBJ2-7,TRBV18,TGTGCCAGCTCGCCCGGACAGGGGGTTTACGAGCAGTACTTC,CASSPGQGVYEQYF
NA,NA,TRBJ1-2,TRBV6-5,TGTGCCAGCAGTTACCACGGATCCCGCTATGGCTACACCTTC,CASSYHGSRYGYTF